These 7 T cell receptor beta chains were sequenced from one sample in a study of OX40 agonist ivuxolimab in advanced cancers. Sequenced by immunoSEQ multiplex PCR; TCRdb stores in-frame clones only, minus some. Among 55,000 to 75,000 clones listed, around 84% were seen once. This specimen consisted of CD4+ or CD8+ T cells sorted from blood, obtained in a trial of the OX40 agonist ivuxolimab. Receptor source: an adult with an advanced solid tumor such as melanoma, head and neck, liver or kidney cancer.

V and J are TRBV5-1 and TRBJ2-5, with D possibly matching TRBD1 (6 bases). Germline loops: CDR1 SGHRS, CDR2 YFSETQ. The CDR3 consists of 13 residues. Deletions cut 0 bases from V and 4 bases from J, with 7 bases between. The CDR3 spells CASSLGQVETQYF. CDR3 DNA sequence: TGCGCCAGCAGCTTGGGACAGGTAGAGACCCAGTACTTC.

The chain couples TRBV7-2 to TRBJ1-2; possibly TRBD1 for D (5 bases). Germline CDR1 reads SGHTA; CDR2 reads FQGNSA. The CDR3 sequence is 16 residues long. The V and J ends lost 1 base and 7 bases respectively, with 19 bases between them. The CDR3 loop reads CASSLDLRARDRGYTF. The CDR3 region has the DNA TGTGCCAGCAGCTTAGATTTGAGGGCCAGGGATCGTGGCTACACCTTC.

The chain combines TRBV6-1 with TRBJ1-3, with a weak D call TRBD1 (5 bases). Germline V gene lookup returns CDR1 MNHNS and CDR2 SASEGT. V shed 3 bases and J shed 0 bases, with 12 bases lying between them. This CDR3 region has 16 residues. This CDR3 is CASSDPRGPSGNTIYF. The CDR3 DNA is TGTGCCAGCAGTGACCCGCGGGGACCCTCTGGAAACACCATATATTTT.

This sequence joins TRBV9 and TRBJ2-2; 7 nucleotides line up with TRBD2. Trimming removed 3 bases from V and 8 bases from J; junction bases left unmatched: 16. The CDR3 loop spans 17 amino acids. CDR1 SGDLS and CDR2 YYNGEE come from the germline V gene. The CDR3 sequence is CASSATDGGSSRGELFF. The CDR3, as DNA: TGTGCCAGCAGCGCCACTGACGGCGGGAGTAGTCGAGGGGAGCTGTTTTTT.

The chain links TRBV19 to TRBJ1-5; D call uncertain. Deletions cut 4 bases from V and 4 bases from J, with 14 bases between. Germline values: CDR1 LNHDA, CDR2 SQIVND (reference sequence). The CDR3 covers 15 residues. CDR3 sequence: CASSTGSGRNQPQHF. DNA of the CDR3: TGTGCCAGTAGTACGGGGTCAGGAAGAAATCAGCCCCAGCATTTT. The entire variable domain, with the rest obtained from reference TRBV19 and TRBJ1-5, is as follows: DGGITQSPKYLFRKEGQNVTLSCEQNLNHDAMYWYRQDPGQGLRLIYYSQIVNDFQKGDIAEGYSVSREKKESFPLTVTSAQKNPTAFYLCASSTGSGRNQPQHFGDGTRLSIL.

The chain recombines TRBV5-1 with TRBJ1-2, with 7 bases fitting TRBD1. V lost 0 bases to trimming and J lost 7 bases; unmatched junction nucleotides: 9. The CDR3 has 15 amino acids. CDR1 is SGHRS and CDR2 is YFSETQ in the germline V gene. DNA of the CDR3: TGCGCCAGCAGCTTGGAACCGACAGGGACTGTTGGCTACACCTTC. Amino acid sequence: CASSLEPTGTVGYTF.

The chain recombines TRBV5-1 with TRBJ2-5; 11 nucleotides align to TRBD2. The CDR3 length is 14 residues. CDR1 is SGHRS, CDR2 YFSETQ, per germline. After removal of 5 bases from V and 4 bases from J, the junction contained 4 bases not matched to a gene. DNA of the CDR3: TGCGCCAGCAGACCGACTAGCGGGATAGAGACCCAGTACTTC. Translating gives CASRPTSGIETQYF.